This T cell receptor beta chain was identified in a study of blood T cell repertoires in COVID-19. This clone appeared once. The CDR3 consists of 13 residues. CDR1 and CDR2 (germline): ENHRY, SYGVKD. The ends were cut back, 10 bases at V and 6 bases at J, with 19 bases in the middle. Some clones are missing from TCRdb's copy, which holds only in-frame ones; the method was immunoSEQ multiplex PCR. The table records 150,000 to 200,000 clones, 85% to 90% of them present only once. The chain employs TRBV10-3 and TRBJ2-7; TRBD1 might be the D (6 bases). Sample: PBMCs or T cells enriched from blood (not recorded which). The TCR comes from a woman in her 40s in a cohort exposed to, infected with or recovered from COVID-19 (not recorded which). CDR3 sequence (DNA): TGTGCCACCCTCGAGGGGGAAGTCTCCGAGCAGTACTTC. It specifies CATLEGEVSEQYF.